The 3 T cell receptor beta chains presented below share a single source sample, sequenced in a study of shared T cell receptors in the human thymus listed by TCRdb under 2021. Libraries were constructed by the immunoSEQ multiplex PCR assay. The immuneACCESS repertoire file appears here via TCRdb, limited to in-frame rearrangements. These files lack a portion of the clones; in checked studies, under half of the deficit traces to unresolved V genes, and the cause of the others is not known. Across this sample there are hundreds of thousands of clones, with around nine tenths seen only once. The top ten hold over 0.008% of the sample. These records were also assigned to another study, of human thymus T cells.

Sequenced input: thymocytes. All receptors derive from a boy less than two years old with a congenital heart defect. Donor details come from another sample of the same person, matched by shared clones.

The gene calls are TRBV7-7 and TRBJ2-1; 15 positions match TRBD2. This CDR3 region has 15 residues. The V and J ends lost 5 bases and 9 bases, in that order; junction bases with no gene match: 5. Germline V gene sequence: CDR1 SSHAT, CDR2 FNYEAQ (reference sequence). Here the CDR3 reads CASSPGLAGGVEQFF. CDR3 nucleotide sequence: TGTGCCAGCAGCCCCGGACTAGCGGGAGGGGTTGAGCAGTTCTTC.

This chain joins TRBV27 and TRBJ2-3; no reliable D call. The CDR3 covers 16 residues. Germline assignment: CDR1 MNHEY and CDR2 SMNVEV (reference sequence). V lost 0 bases and J lost 2, with 12 bases in between. CDR3 DNA sequence: TGTGCCAGCAGTTTATCGTTCCCGGAGAACACAGATACGCAGTATTTT. Translation gives CASSLSFPENTDTQYF.

The V gene is TRBV5-1, the J gene TRBJ2-2; 11 positions match TRBD2. The V and J ends lost 3 bases and 0 bases, in that order; junction bases with no gene match: 7. The CDR3 is 18 amino acids. Germline CDR1 reads SGHRS; CDR2 reads YFSETQ. CDR3 protein: CASSSGGTSGPNTGELFF. DNA of the CDR3: TGCGCCAGCAGCTCGGGAGGGACTAGCGGACCGAACACCGGGGAGCTGTTTTTT.